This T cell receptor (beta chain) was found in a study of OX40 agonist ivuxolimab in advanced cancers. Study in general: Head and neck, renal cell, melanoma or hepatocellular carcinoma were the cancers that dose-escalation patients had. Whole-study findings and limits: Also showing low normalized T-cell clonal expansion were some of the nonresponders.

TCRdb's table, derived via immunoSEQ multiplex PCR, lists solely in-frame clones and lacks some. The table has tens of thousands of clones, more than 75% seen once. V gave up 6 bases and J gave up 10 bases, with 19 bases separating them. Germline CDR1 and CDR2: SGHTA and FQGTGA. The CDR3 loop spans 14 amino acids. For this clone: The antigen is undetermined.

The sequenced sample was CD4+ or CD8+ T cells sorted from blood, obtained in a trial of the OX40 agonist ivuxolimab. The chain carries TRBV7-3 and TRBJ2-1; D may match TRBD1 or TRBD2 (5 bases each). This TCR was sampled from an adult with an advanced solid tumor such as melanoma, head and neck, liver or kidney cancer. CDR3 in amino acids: CASRSGTDGREQFF. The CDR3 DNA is TGTGCCAGCAGATCCGGGACCGATGGCCGCGAGCAGTTCTTC.